This T cell receptor (beta chain) was found in a study of beta chain features in type 1 diabetes listed by TCRdb under 2018. As for the study more broadly: No differences in mean age, gender distribution, total cell number or subset yield were found between patients and healthy donors. A total of around 110,000,000 sorted cells were examined across all samples, and RNA yield correlated strongly with the number of cells per subset. The study compared TCRB repertoires of sorted circulating CD4+ T cell subsets between recently diagnosed type 1 diabetes patients and matched healthy donors. Regulatory and stem cell-like memory subsets were isolated from only 8 patients and about 8 healthy donors, whereas naive and central memory subsets came from all 30 or so donors. The investigation overall reported the following: Naive, central memory and regulatory TCRB repertoires appeared to be more alike among patients than among healthy donors. HLA sub-analyses involved small numbers of individuals, so any influence of HLA type on TCRB rearrangement remained unresolved. At VDJ recombination sites, patients with type 1 diabetes made fewer insertions and deleted more nucleotides, a pattern implying thymic rearrangement abnormalities. Because cDNA was sequenced instead of genomic DNA, highly expressing activated cells could be over-represented, though the groups showed no difference in activation or CD3 levels. Shorter templates might have been favored by PCR, but patient and control samples were amplified and corrected together, so both groups would have been affected equally by any skew. In all four CD4+ subsets, TCRB CDR3 length was moderately but significantly shorter in type 1 diabetes patients.

The entire isolated RNA was reverse transcribed using the High Capacity cDNA Reverse Transcription Kit, and thus expressed TCRB transcripts were sequenced. Naive, central memory and regulatory T cell samples underwent deep immunoSEQ sequencing, averaging about 3.3 million total reads per sample. After sorted cells were lysed in RLT buffer, RNA was extracted with DNase-treated RNeasy Micro or Mini kits, with the choice depending on cell number. Each cell subset was processed on its own to prevent cross-contamination, while patient and healthy donor samples were processed together. TCRB sequences were amplified from cDNA with the immunoSEQ multiplex PCR, producing 87-bp fragments spanning the CDR3 region. The amplicons were sequenced using the Illumina HiSeq platform. In the authors' own workflow: PCR bias was computationally corrected using synthetic template baselines, reads within Hamming distance 2 were collapsed, and singletons that could not be merged were discarded. Reads were aligned against IMGT so that V, D and J genes, CDR3 length and insertions or deletions at six rearrangement sites could be assigned. Within each subset, clonotype counts were normalized to the number of sorted cells before true diversity and Gini coefficients were calculated with the tcR R package. Repertoire sharing was quantified using the overlap coefficient calculated on TCRB nucleotide sequences. TCRdb's version of the immuneACCESS table is confined to in-frame rearrangements and falls short of the full clone set. An unresolved V gene accounts for under half of the shortfall where checked; the remainder is of unknown origin. D and trimming come from the DNA, and the V and J calls and clone size come from that table. The sample table shows tens of thousands of clones, and 50% to 75% are seen once. The top ten hold around 2% of the sample.

This clone was seen once. Its antigen is still unknown. No base quality information exists; no much larger clone differs at one position. From each donor, a single peripheral blood sample of approximately 0.11 L on average was drawn into heparinised tubes. A BD FACSAria II was used to sort naive, central memory, regulatory and stem cell-like memory CD4+ T cells with a panel that included CD45RO, CCR7, CD25, CD127, CD95 and CD27. Every sorted population had a purity above 95%. PBMCs were isolated right away by Lymphoprep density gradient centrifugation and were stained directly, without culture. So that batch effects would be minimized, each experiment stained and sorted samples in pairs, pairing one healthy donor with one patient. The TCR originated in a woman aged 25 to 45 in good health. Source material: Tregs from blood. In the paper's terms, the cell subset or site label means: regulatory CD4+ T cells.

DNA sequence: TGCGCCAGCAGCTCCCCCCTAGCGGGAGGGCCGAATGAGCAGTTCTTC. Translated, it gives CASSSPLAGGPNEQFF. This chain is built from TRBV5-1 and TRBJ2-1; 12 bases in between match TRBD2. There are 16 amino acids in the CDR3, from cysteine to phenylalanine inclusive. CDR3 DNA only is kept here, 48 bases in frame from base 1. The germline V gene supplies CDR1 SGHRS and CDR2 YFSETQ. The V end gives up 3 bases and the J end 7 bases, leaving 8 bases in the junction not matched to a gene.